The clone carrying this T cell receptor (beta chain) was seen at least ten times. Its antigen is unknown. V shed 1 base and J shed 4 bases, with 8 bases lying between them. The CDR3 has 14 amino acids. Looked up from germline, CDR1 is MNHNS and CDR2 is SASEGT. Template material for amplifying TCR beta CDR3 regions consisted of RNA transcripts. The HTBI primer set was used in a first-round RT-PCR of the TCR CDR3. One entry per CDR3 protein results from TCRdb running MiXCR on the multiplex PCR reads. The sample contains 300,000 to 450,000 distinct CDR3 sequences, 13% of which appear only once. This specimen belongs to a study of T cells in Graves' hyperthyroidism and ophthalmopathy. Study-level findings and limits: Blood shared most expanded thyroid clonotypes above 0.001.

Clinicians diagnosed patients from clinical symptoms, serum thyroxine and TRAb, thyroid ultrasound and orbital computed tomography. The specimen sequenced was blood. The receptor was isolated from a young woman with Graves' hyperthyroidism. V gene TRBV6-1 combines with J gene TRBJ1-5; D might be TRBD1 (5 bases). The CDR3 DNA reads TGTGCCAGCAGTGAAGGAACAGGAAATCAGCCCCAGCATTTT. Its translation: CASSEGTGNQPQHF.